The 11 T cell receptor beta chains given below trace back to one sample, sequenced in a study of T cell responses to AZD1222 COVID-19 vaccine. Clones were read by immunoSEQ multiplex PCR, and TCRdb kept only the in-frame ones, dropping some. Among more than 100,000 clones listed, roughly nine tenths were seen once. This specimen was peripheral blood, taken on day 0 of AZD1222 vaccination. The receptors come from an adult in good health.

The CDR3 DNA sequence: TGTGCCAGCAGCCCTCGGGGTAGCGGGGGACTAGACAATGAGCAGTTCTTC. Its protein product is CASSPRGSGGLDNEQFF. This chain joins TRBV9 and TRBJ2-1; 9 nucleotides line up with TRBD2. The germline V gene encodes CDR1 SGDLS and CDR2 YYNGEE. V was clipped by 4 bases and J by 5 bases; unmatched bases: 13. This CDR3 comprises 17 residues.

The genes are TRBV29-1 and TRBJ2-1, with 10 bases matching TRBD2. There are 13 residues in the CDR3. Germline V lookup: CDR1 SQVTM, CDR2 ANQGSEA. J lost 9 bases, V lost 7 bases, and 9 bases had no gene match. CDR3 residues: CSAKSGRGREQFF. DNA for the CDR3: TGCAGCGCCAAGAGCGGGAGGGGGCGTGAGCAGTTCTTC.

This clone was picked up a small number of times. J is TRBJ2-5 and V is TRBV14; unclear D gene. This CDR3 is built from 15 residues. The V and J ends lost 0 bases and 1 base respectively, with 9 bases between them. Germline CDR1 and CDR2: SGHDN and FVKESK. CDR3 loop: CASSQDKHSQETQYF. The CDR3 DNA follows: TGTGCCAGCAGCCAAGATAAGCACAGCCAAGAGACCCAGTACTTC.

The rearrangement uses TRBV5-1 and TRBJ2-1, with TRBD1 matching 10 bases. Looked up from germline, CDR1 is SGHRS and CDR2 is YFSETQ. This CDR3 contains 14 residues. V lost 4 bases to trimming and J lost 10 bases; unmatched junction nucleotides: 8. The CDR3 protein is CASSKPGQGPEQFF. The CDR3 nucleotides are TGCGCCAGCAGCAAACCGGGACAGGGGCCCGAGCAGTTCTTC.

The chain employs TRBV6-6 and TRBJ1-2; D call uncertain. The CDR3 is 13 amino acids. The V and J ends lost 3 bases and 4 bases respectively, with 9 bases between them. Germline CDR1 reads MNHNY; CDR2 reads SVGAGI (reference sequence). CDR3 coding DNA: TGTGCCAGCAGTTATCGGGCGAGCTATGGCTACACCTTC. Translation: CASSYRASYGYTF.

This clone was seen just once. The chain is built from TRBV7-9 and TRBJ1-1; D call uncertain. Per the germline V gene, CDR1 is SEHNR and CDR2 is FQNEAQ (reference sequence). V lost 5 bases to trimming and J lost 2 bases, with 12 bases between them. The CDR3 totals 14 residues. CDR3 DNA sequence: TGTGCCAGCAGCCTCCGATTATCTAACACTGAAGCTTTCTTT. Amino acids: CASSLRLSNTEAFF.

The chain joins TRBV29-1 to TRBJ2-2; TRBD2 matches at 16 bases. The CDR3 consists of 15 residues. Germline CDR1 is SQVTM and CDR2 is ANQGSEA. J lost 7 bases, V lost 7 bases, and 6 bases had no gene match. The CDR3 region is CSAGLAGGSDGELFF. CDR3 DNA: TGCAGCGCGGGACTAGCGGGAGGGTCGGACGGGGAGCTGTTTTTT.

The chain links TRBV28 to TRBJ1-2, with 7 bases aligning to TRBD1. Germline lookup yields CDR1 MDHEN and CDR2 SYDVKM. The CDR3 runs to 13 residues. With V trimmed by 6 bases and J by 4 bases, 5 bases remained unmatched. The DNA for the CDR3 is TGTGCCAGCAGGGCTGAGGGGGCCTATGGCTACACCTTC. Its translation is CASRAEGAYGYTF.

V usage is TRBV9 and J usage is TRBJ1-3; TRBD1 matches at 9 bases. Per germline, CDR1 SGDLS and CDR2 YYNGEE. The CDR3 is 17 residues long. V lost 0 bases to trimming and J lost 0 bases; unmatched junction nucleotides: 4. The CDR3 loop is CASSVGLGQGSGNTIYF. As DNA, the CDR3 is TGTGCCAGCAGCGTAGGTTTGGGACAGGGCTCTGGAAACACCATATATTTT.

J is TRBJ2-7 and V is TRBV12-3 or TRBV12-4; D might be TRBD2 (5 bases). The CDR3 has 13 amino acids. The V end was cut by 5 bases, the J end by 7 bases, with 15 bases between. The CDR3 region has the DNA TGTGCCAGCAGTCCTACTCGCGGAGGTGAGCAGTACTTC. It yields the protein CASSPTRGGEQYF.

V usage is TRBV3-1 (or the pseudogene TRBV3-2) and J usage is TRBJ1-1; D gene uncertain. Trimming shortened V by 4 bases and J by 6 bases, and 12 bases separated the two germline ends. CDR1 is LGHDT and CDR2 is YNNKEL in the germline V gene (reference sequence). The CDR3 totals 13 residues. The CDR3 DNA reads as TGTGCCAGCAGCCCCGGGCCAGACCCTGAAGCTTTCTTT. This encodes CASSPGPDPEAFF.